The entry below describes one T cell receptor beta chain. The antigen is undetermined. A read error may produce the germline difference seen at one junction end. The data are from a study of cytomegalovirus exposure and HLA in healthy donors. The study, taken as a whole, reports: What TCR beta sequences reportedly achieved was accurate prediction of HLA-A and HLA-B alleles in most subjects. In terms of immune exposure information, only CMV serostatus was available. The authors later linked a missense DCLRE1C variant to TCR beta V- and J-gene trimming.

The CDR3 spans 14 residues. CDR1 SSHAT and CDR2 FNYEAQ come from the germline V gene (reference sequence). Researchers ran the PCR with 60 Vbeta and 13 Jbeta primers. Method: immunoSEQ multiplex PCR; TCRdb's copy keeps in-frame clones and lacks some. The table records some 60,000 clones, more than 70% of them present only once. The genes are TRBV7-7 and TRBJ2-3; weak D call: TRBD1 (6 bases). This clonotype originated in a male donor in good health and CMV-seronegative. Source material: PBMCs. CDR3 residues: CASSPGQSTDTQYF. CDR3 DNA sequence: TGTGCTAGCAGCCCCGGACAGTCCACAGATACGCAGTATTTT.